This record covers a single T cell receptor beta chain. As yet, its antigen is unknown. Other DNA sequences from this sample encode an identical CDR3 as well. Single viable CD3+CD4+CD8-CD45RO+ cells were sorted as the memory CD4+ T cells. Serum IgG to CMV pp150, pp28, p38 and p52 defined serostatus. After thawing, CD4+ T cells were positively selected. The sample belongs to a study of memory CD4+ T cells and cytomegalovirus serostatus. Study-wide findings and caveats: Median bootstrapped AUC for CMV status was around 0.96 originally, approximately 0.9 US-trained. The CMV-associated TCR signature appears largely within the CD4+ memory repertoire.

Profiled with immunoSEQ multiplex PCR; TCRdb holds only in-frame clones, not every one. This table has under 55,000 clones, roughly 72% appearing once. The specimen was memory CD4+ T cells from blood. The TCR sequence derives from an adult in good health and CMV-seronegative.

The CDR3 sequence: CASSLGGDNQPQHF. For the CDR3, the DNA is TGTGCCAGCAGCTTGGGGGGGGACAATCAGCCCCAGCATTTT. V and J are TRBV28 and TRBJ1-5; perhaps TRBD1 as D (5 bases). The length of the CDR3 is 14 residues. Germline CDR1 MDHEN, CDR2 SYDVKM. V lost 6 bases and J 3 bases, leaving 12 bases between the germline ends.